This note documents a single T cell receptor (beta chain) sequence. No antigen is known for it. This specimen belongs to a study of T cells in localized non-small cell lung cancer. Study-level results: Longer survival (overall) was linked to higher T cell density in blood. Adjacent lung held a median roughly 60 of the top 100 tumor clones. Highest T cell clonality was seen in uninvolved adjacent lung, surpassing that measured in tumor.

The method was immunoSEQ multiplex PCR; TCRdb's version includes in-frame clones alone and lacks a portion of them. The table includes about 8,800 clones, roughly 87% detected once. Germline V lookup: CDR1 MNHEY, CDR2 SVGAGI. CDR3 size: 15 residues. The ends were cut back, 8 bases at V and 7 bases at J, with 23 bases in the middle. Sequenced material: peripheral blood, taken before any cancer treatment. The TCR sequence derives from a male donor at least 60 years old with stage III squamous cell lung carcinoma. This rearrangement joins TRBV6-5 to TRBJ2-5, with D perhaps being TRBD1 or TRBD2 (5 bases each). In nucleotides, the CDR3 is TGTGCCAGCTCAAGGGCGAGGTGGGGGAAAGTGACCCAGTACTTC. As protein: CASSRARWGKVTQYF.